The next 20 T cell receptor beta chains were all read from a single sample in a study of T cell repertoires in cytomegalovirus infection. TCRdb recomputed calls from the reads with MiXCR, one row per CDR3 protein. The profile shows about 680,000 distinct CDR3 sequences, 20% to 25% of them singletons. The sample taken for sequencing was CD8+ T cells from PBMCs. The receptors here all came from a human donor in good health (CMV status not recorded). Some clones in this sample may be carry-over from other donors' samples.

As regards this clonotype: Because it lacks the conserved phenylalanine or tryptophan at the end, this CDR3 is likely a read error. The V gene is TRBV5-5, the J gene TRBJ2-1, with D perhaps matching TRBD1 (5 bases). This CDR3 region has 13 residues. Germline V gene sequence: CDR1 SGHKS, CDR2 YYEKEE (reference sequence). V shed 4 bases and J shed 7 bases, with 12 bases lying between them. The CDR3 reads CASSPTRQNEQFL. Written as DNA, the CDR3 is TGTGCCAGCAGCCCGACCAGACAGAATGAGCAGTTCTTA.

The rearrangement links TRBV6-2 or TRBV6-3 to TRBJ2-1, with 10 bases fitting TRBD2. This CDR3 comprises 17 residues. The trim removed 3 bases at V and 0 bases at J, leaving 5 bases unmatched. Germline assignment: CDR1 MNHEY and CDR2 SVGEGT. The CDR3, as DNA: TGTGCCAGCAGTTATCCCCTAGCGGGGGCCTCCTACAATGAGCAGTTCTTC. Protein sequence: CASSYPLAGASYNEQFF.

This chain uses TRBV7-6 with TRBJ1-1, with D possibly being TRBD1 (5 bases). Looked up from germline, CDR1 is SGHVS and CDR2 is FNYEAQ. Between the trimmed V and J ends, which lost 3 bases and 4 bases, there was a span of 18 bases. The CDR3 totals 16 residues. In DNA form, the CDR3 reads TGTGCCAGCAGCTTTGAATCGGCAGGGATAAGCACTGAAGCTTTCTTT. It is translated as CASSFESAGISTEAFF.

The V call is TRBV6-2 or TRBV6-3, the J call TRBJ2-5; 13 nucleotides line up with TRBD2. With V trimmed by 4 bases and J by 3 bases, 11 bases remained unmatched. This CDR3 is built from 18 residues. Germline assignment: CDR1 MNHEY and CDR2 SVGEGT. The CDR3: CASSFQLAGGSLEETQYF. CDR3 bases: TGTGCCAGCAGTTTCCAACTAGCGGGGGGGTCTCTCGAAGAGACCCAGTACTTC.

Remarks on this clonotype: The junction departs from the called germline gene at one end, perhaps through a read error. The rearrangement joins TRBV7-6 to TRBJ1-2; the match to TRBD1 covers 8 bases. In germline, CDR1 is SGHVS, CDR2 FNYEAQ. CDR3 size: 16 residues. DNA for the CDR3: TGTGCCAGCAGCCCCACAGGGGGTCATTTAAACTATGGCTGCACCTTC. It translates to CASSPTGGHLNYGCTF. Combining the CDR3 with reference TRBV7-6 and TRBJ1-2 gives the whole variable domain GAGVSQSPRYKVTKRGQDVALRCDPISGHVSLYWYRQALGQGPEFLTYFNYEAQQDKSGLPNDRFSAERPEGSISTLTIQRTEQRDSAMYRCASSPTGGHLNYGCTFGSGTRLTVV.

J is TRBJ2-3 and V is TRBV5-6; maybe TRBD2 (6 bases). CDR3 length: 19 residues. V lost 4 bases and J lost 1, with 25 bases in between. The germline V gene has CDR1 SGHDT and CDR2 YYEEEE. CDR3 in amino acids: CASSLPWTRGPGGTDTQYF. The DNA for the CDR3 is TGTGCCAGCAGCCTACCCTGGACAAGGGGCCCGGGGGGCACAGATACGCAGTATTTT.

This clonotype was found many times. The chain carries TRBV10-3 and TRBJ1-4; D gene uncertain. This CDR3 contains 17 residues. CDR1 ENHRY and CDR2 SYGVKD come from the germline V gene. V lost 4 bases and J lost 0, with 15 bases in between. The CDR3 loop reads CAISGGGPIATNEKLFF. In nucleotides, the CDR3 is TGTGCCATCAGTGGGGGAGGACCGATCGCAACTAATGAAAAACTGTTTTTT.

At least ten counts were recorded for this clonotype. V and J are TRBV19 and TRBJ2-7; D not resolved. The CDR3 spans 14 residues. Germline CDR1 is LNHDA and CDR2 is SQIVND (reference sequence). The V gene lost 5 bases and the J gene lost 3 bases, with 14 bases spanning the gap. CDR3 bases: TGTGCCAGTAGTGAAAGACACTGGGGCTACGAGCAGTACTTC. Its translation is CASSERHWGYEQYF.

The genes are TRBV5-1 and TRBJ2-1; D remains ambiguous. V gave up 0 bases and J gave up 0 bases, with 13 bases separating them. This CDR3 comprises 17 residues. In germline, CDR1 is SGHRS, CDR2 YFSETQ. This CDR3 is CASSLGQLTFSYNEQFF. The CDR3 nucleotides read TGCGCCAGCAGCTTGGGGCAGCTAACTTTCTCCTACAATGAGCAGTTCTTC. The full variable domain, rest sourced from reference TRBV5-1 and TRBJ2-1, is KAGVTQTPRYLIKTRGQQVTLSCSPISGHRSVSWYQQTPGQGLQFLFEYFSETQRNKGNFPGRFSGRQFSNSRSEMNVSTLELGDSALYLCASSLGQLTFSYNEQFFGPGTRLTVL.

The table lists this clonotype with a few counts. V and J are TRBV28 and TRBJ1-1, with TRBD1 as a possible D gene (5 bases). The V end was cut by 1 base, the J end by 3 bases, with 12 bases between. Germline-derived CDR1 and CDR2 are MDHEN and SYDVKM. The CDR3 consists of 15 residues. CDR3 loop: CASSLYRSLDTEAFF. The CDR3 DNA is TGTGCCAGCAGTTTATACAGGAGTTTAGACACTGAAGCTTTCTTT.

Of note for this clonotype: One end of the junction does not line up with germline, which may come from a read error. The V and J genes are TRBV7-6 and TRBJ2-3; possibly TRBD1 for D (6 bases). This CDR3 has 16 amino acids. In germline, CDR1 is SGHVS, CDR2 FNYEAQ. Here the CDR3 reads CTSPYRRRGRPDTQYF. CDR3 nucleotides: TGTACCAGCCCCTATCGGCGCAGGGGAAGGCCAGATACGCAGTATTTT.

A few counts support this clonotype. This sequence joins TRBV28 and TRBJ1-4; D not resolved. There are 15 residues in the CDR3. Germline V CDR1 and CDR2: MDHEN, SYDVKM. V lost 6 bases, J lost 5 bases, and 16 bases lay in between. CDR3 loop: CASRLRSQRNEKLFF. The CDR3 DNA is TGTGCCAGCAGACTCCGCTCCCAACGGAATGAAAAACTGTTTTTT.

This clonotype was counted ten times or more. This could be a read error, since a much larger clone is one nucleotide away. The chain joins TRBV7-9 to TRBJ2-7; D unresolved. Between the trimmed V and J ends, which lost 1 base and 5 bases, there was a span of 6 bases. Germline V gene data show CDR1 as SEHNR and CDR2 as FQNEAQ (reference sequence). The CDR3 is made up of 12 amino acids. The DNA of the CDR3 is TGTGCCAGCAGCTTAGGGGGTCACGAGCAGTACTTC. Protein sequence: CASSLGGHEQYF.

The V gene is TRBV5-1, the J gene TRBJ2-3, with TRBD2 matching over 7 bases. Looked up from germline, CDR1 is SGHRS and CDR2 is YFSETQ. The ends lost 4 bases at V and 0 bases at J; junction bases unmatched: 5. The CDR3 sequence is 15 residues long. CDR3 DNA sequence: TGCGCCAGCAGCGATGACGGGGGGAGCACAGATACGCAGTATTTT. Translating gives CASSDDGGSTDTQYF. The full variable domain, completed using reference TRBV5-1 and TRBJ2-3, is KAGVTQTPRYLIKTRGQQVTLSCSPISGHRSVSWYQQTPGQGLQFLFEYFSETQRNKGNFPGRFSGRQFSNSRSEMNVSTLELGDSALYLCASSDDGGSTDTQYFGPGTRLTVL.

The chain has TRBV20-1 and TRBJ2-1, with 8 bases matching TRBD2. Germline V CDR1 and CDR2: DFQATT, SNEGSKA (reference sequence). The CDR3 totals 15 residues. The trim removed 0 bases at V and 7 bases at J, leaving 8 bases unmatched. CDR3 in amino acids: CSARDPAGVGNEQFF. CDR3 in DNA: TGCAGTGCTAGAGATCCAGCGGGGGTCGGGAATGAGCAGTTCTTC.

This clonotype was picked up a small number of times. The rearrangement links TRBV23-1 to TRBJ1-2; TRBD1 aligns across 9 bases. TRBV23-1 is an ORF; its function is uncertain. The CDR3 extends over 20 amino acids. J gave up 4 bases and V 2 bases, and 20 bases lay outside the gene matches. For the CDR3, the DNA is TGCGCCAGCAGTCAACTAACCCGGGGACAGGGTTCATGGGGTGGCTATGGCTACACCTTC. This encodes CASSQLTRGQGSWGGYGYTF.

The chain links TRBV2 to TRBJ2-3, with D unclear. This CDR3 region has 11 residues. V lost 6 bases, J lost 6 bases, and 7 bases lay in between. The germline V gene encodes CDR1 SNHLY and CDR2 FYNNEI. In nucleotides, the CDR3 is TGTGCCAGCAGAGGGTTCGATACGCAGTATTTT. It codes for CASRGFDTQYF.

This clonotype was counted a few times. The chain joins TRBV7-9 to TRBJ2-5, with 10 nucleotides matching TRBD2. The length of the CDR3 is 15 residues. The germline CDR1 and CDR2 sequences are SEHNR and FQNEAQ (reference sequence). J lost 5 bases, V lost 6 bases, and 9 bases had no gene match. DNA of the CDR3: TGTGCCAGCAGGCCGATAGCGGGGGGACAGGAGACCCAGTACTTC. Encoded protein: CASRPIAGGQETQYF. Complete variable domain (other parts from reference TRBV7-9 and TRBJ2-5): DTGVSQNPRHKITKRGQNVTFRCDPISEHNRLYWYRQTLGQGPEFLTYFQNEAQLEKSRLLSDRFSAERPKGSFSTLEIQRTEQGDSAMYLCASRPIAGGQETQYFGPGTRLLVL.

The rearrangement links TRBV7-6 to TRBJ1-2, with TRBD1 identical over 12 bases. Trimming removed 0 bases from V and 7 bases from J; junction bases left unmatched: 9. CDR3 length equals 17 residues. CDR1 and CDR2 (germline): SGHVS, FNYEAQ. In DNA, the CDR3 is TGTGCCAGCAGCTTAGCGCCGGGACAGGGGGCCCAGCGTGGCTACACCTTC. The encoded protein is CASSLAPGQGAQRGYTF.

The V gene is TRBV20-1, the J gene TRBJ1-5; no clear D gene. Trimming left V 6 bases short and J 6 bases short, with 12 bases between. The germline gives CDR1 DFQATT, CDR2 SNEGSKA (reference sequence). This CDR3 is 12 amino acids long. CDR3 bases: TGCAGTGCCATAGGGCGGGTTCAGCCCCAGCATTTT. It translates to CSAIGRVQPQHF.